These T cell receptor beta chains were read from a single sample in a study of post-analysis software for immune sequencing data. TCRdb passed the PCR reads through MiXCR, listing each CDR3 protein once. The table shows approximately 730,000 distinct CDR3 sequences, with roughly 46% occurring only once. Sequenced: blood. These receptors originate from a girl aged 5 to 17 with multiple sclerosis. Both conserved end residues are part of each CDR3. The order of the fields is clone size, V gene, J gene, D gene, CDR3 protein, CDR3 DNA. D genes are given only for firm matches. Part of the rows lack a size; the others show once, few, many or a class for expanded clones.

NA	TRBV7-2	TRBJ2-1	NA	CASSITGNEQFF	TGTGCCAGCAGCATCACGGGTAATGAGCAGTTCTTC
NA	TRBV28	TRBJ2-4	TRBD1	CASTGGYIQYF	TGTGCCAGTACAGGGGGATACATTCAGTACTTC
NA	TRBV29-1	TRBJ2-3	TRBD1	CSVEQGAHRIGDTQYF	TGCAGCGTTGAACAGGGGGCCCACCGCATCGGAGATACGCAGTATTTT
NA	TRBV20-1	TRBJ2-7	TRBD2	CSARDFLAGGPEQYF	TGCAGTGCTAGAGATTTCCTAGCGGGAGGGCCCGAGCAGTACTTC
few	TRBV6-1	TRBJ2-1	TRBD2	CASSVGLADYNEQFF	TGTGCCAGCAGTGTGGGACTAGCGGACTACAATGAGCAGTTCTTC
few	TRBV30	TRBJ1-5	NA	CAWSGQGNQPQHF	TGTGCCTGGAGTGGACAGGGCAATCAGCCCCAGCATTTT
NA	TRBV5-1	TRBJ2-3	NA	CASSSTVGSRTDTQYF	TGCGCCAGCAGCTCTACTGTCGGGTCTCGCACAGATACGCAGTATTTT
NA	TRBV29-1	TRBJ2-7	NA	CSGGDPSGNEQYF	TGCAGCGGGGGGGACCCTTCGGGCAATGAGCAGTACTTC
NA	TRBV7-9	TRBJ2-1	NA	CARNQLSNEQFF	TGTGCCAGAAACCAATTAAGCAATGAGCAGTTCTTC
few	TRBV12-3/TRBV12-4	TRBJ2-5	TRBD2	CASSFASGQETQYF	TGTGCCAGCAGTTTTGCTAGCGGCCAAGAGACCCAGTACTTC
NA	TRBV4-3	TRBJ1-5	TRBD1	CASSQDEGQGANQPQHF	TGCGCCAGCAGCCAAGATGAAGGGCAGGGGGCAAATCAGCCCCAGCATTTT
NA	TRBV2	TRBJ2-5	NA	CASRFGRDQETQYF	TGTGCCAGCAGATTTGGCAGGGACCAAGAGACCCAGTACTTC
few	TRBV20-1	TRBJ2-7	NA	CSAHPRTSSYEQYF	TGCAGTGCCCACCCACGGACATCTTCCTACGAGCAGTACTTC
few	TRBV7-9	TRBJ1-4	NA	CASSFSRGSEKLFF	TGTGCCAGCAGCTTTTCACGGGGGAGTGAAAAACTGTTTTTT
NA	TRBV7-9	TRBJ2-5	NA	CASSASYRNSQQYF	TGTGCCAGCAGCGCATCATACCGAAACTCTCAGCAGTACTTC
few	TRBV12-3/TRBV12-4	TRBJ1-1	NA	CASREGSNTEAFF	TGTGCCAGCAGGGAGGGATCGAACACTGAAGCTTTCTTT
NA	TRBV7-2	TRBJ2-1	NA	CASSLEGLTYNEQFF	TGTGCCAGCAGCTTAGAGGGACTTACCTACAATGAGCAGTTCTTC
NA	TRBV7-9	TRBJ2-1	TRBD2	CASSLVAGDRNEQFF	TGTGCCAGCAGCTTAGTGGCGGGGGATCGGAATGAGCAGTTCTTC
few	TRBV7-9	TRBJ2-3	TRBD2	CASSRQLKREGTDTQYF	TGTGCCAGCAGCCGTCAATTAAAGCGGGAGGGCACAGATACGCAGTATTTT
NA	TRBV7-9	TRBJ2-3	TRBD1	CASSLGPTGGDTQYF	TGTGCCAGCAGCTTAGGTCCGACAGGGGGAGATACGCAGTATTTT
NA	TRBV29-1	TRBJ1-1	TRBD1	CSGLGQLNTEAFF	TGCAGCGGCCTGGGACAGTTGAACACTGAAGCTTTCTTT
NA	TRBV29-1	TRBJ2-7	NA	CSVDYSSARIYQQYF	TGCAGCGTTGACTATTCTAGCGCGAGGATCTACCAGCAGTACTTC
few	TRBV20-1	TRBJ2-7	NA	CSASLSSYEQYF	TGCAGTGCTAGTTTGTCTTCCTACGAGCAGTACTTC
NA	TRBV20-1	TRBJ2-3	NA	CSASRDGYTDTQYF	TGCAGTGCTTCCCGGGACGGTTACACAGATACGCAGTATTTT
NA	TRBV5-1	TRBJ2-7	NA	CASSLESPTYEQYF	TGCGCCAGCAGCTTGGAGTCCCCGACCTACGAGCAGTACTTC
NA	TRBV28	TRBJ1-4	NA	CASSLFEEKLFF	TGTGCCAGCAGTTTATTCGAGGAAAAACTGTTTTTT
NA	TRBV20-1	TRBJ2-7	NA	CSAGRDGISYEQYF	TGCAGTGCGGGCCGGGACGGAATCTCCTACGAGCAGTACTTC
NA	TRBV4-1	TRBJ2-1	TRBD2	CASSQDQISGRANEQFF	TGCGCCAGCAGCCAGGATCAGATTAGCGGGAGGGCTAATGAGCAGTTCTTC
NA	TRBV6-1	TRBJ2-3	NA	CALADFTDTQYF	TGTGCCTTGGCGGATTTCACAGATACGCAGTATTTT
NA	TRBV20-1	TRBJ2-1	TRBD2	CSARMGTSGRNEQFF	TGCAGTGCTAGAATGGGGACTAGCGGGAGGAATGAGCAGTTCTTC
NA	TRBV27	TRBJ2-4	NA	CASSLSLGVDIQYF	TGTGCCAGCAGTTTATCCCTGGGAGTGGACATTCAGTACTTC
NA	TRBV7-8	TRBJ2-6	NA	CASSFQPGANVLTF	TGTGCCAGCAGCTTCCAACCTGGGGCCAACGTCCTGACTTTC
NA	TRBV7-9	TRBJ2-7	NA	CATRYGSSYEQYF	TGTGCCACACGTTATGGGAGCTCCTACGAGCAGTACTTC
NA	TRBV20-1	TRBJ1-2	TRBD1	CSAGGQGHGYTF	TGCAGTGCTGGGGGACAGGGCCATGGCTACACCTTC
few	TRBV4-3	TRBJ1-2	NA	CASSQALTGYGYTF	TGCGCCAGCAGCCAAGCCCTGACCGGTTACGGCTACACCTTC
once	TRBV12-3/TRBV12-4	TRBJ2-3	NA	CASTTASNTQYF	TGTGCCAGCACCACTGCGAGTAACACGCAGTATTTT
NA	TRBV7-9	TRBJ2-1	NA	CASSPFKGTGGWEQFF	TGTGCCAGCAGCCCCTTTAAAGGGACTGGGGGTTGGGAGCAGTTCTTC
NA	TRBV5-1	TRBJ2-2	NA	CASSVDPSPGELFF	TGCGCCAGCAGCGTGGACCCCAGCCCCGGGGAGCTGTTTTTT
NA	TRBV10-3	TRBJ2-5	NA	CAISESTPRLEYNEQYF	TGTGCCATCAGTGAGTCGACCCCCCGGCTCGAGTACAATGAGCAGTACTTC
NA	TRBV20-1	TRBJ2-3	NA	CSARSSGASTDTQYF	TGCAGTGCTAGGTCGAGCGGAGCTAGCACAGATACGCAGTATTTT
NA	TRBV6-2/TRBV6-3	TRBJ2-1	NA	CASGRTTQQFF	TGTGCCTCGGGACGGACGACTCAGCAGTTCTTC